These 6 T cell receptor beta chains originate from one sample sequenced in a study of cytomegalovirus exposure and HLA in healthy donors. The PCR ran on 60 Vbeta and 13 Jbeta primers. Generated by immunoSEQ multiplex PCR, the TCRdb table keeps only in-frame clones and is missing some. The data contain some 97,000 clones, around 75% of them singletons. The sample consisted of PBMCs. These TCRs come from a woman aged 18-30 years in good health and CMV-seropositive.

The rearrangement uses TRBV19 and TRBJ2-4; a possible D gene is TRBD2 (6 bases). This CDR3 contains 15 residues. CDR1 and CDR2 from the germline V gene are LNHDA and SQIVND (reference sequence). Trimming pared 9 bases from V and 2 bases from J, leaving 17 bases between. CDR3 loop: CASHGGPLSKNIQYF. The CDR3 DNA follows: TGTGCCAGCCATGGAGGGCCACTTTCCAAAAACATTCAGTACTTC.

This chain joins TRBV28 and TRBJ1-1; 8 bases match TRBD1. Germline V gene lookup returns CDR1 MDHEN and CDR2 SYDVKM. The CDR3 has 15 residues. J lost 4 bases, V lost 3 bases, and 7 bases had no gene match. The CDR3 sequence is CASSFPGGRVTEAFF. CDR3 DNA: TGTGCCAGCAGTTTCCCAGGGGGCAGGGTCACTGAAGCTTTCTTT.

V and J are TRBV2 and TRBJ1-2; 8 positions match TRBD1. Trimming cost V 1 base and J 1 base; bases outside gene matches: 2. Looked up from germline, CDR1 is SNHLY and CDR2 is FYNNEI. This CDR3 is 15 amino acids long. CDR3 residues: CASSEGTGLNYGYTF. The CDR3 DNA reads TGTGCCAGCAGTGAAGGGACAGGGCTTAACTATGGCTACACCTTC.

J is TRBJ2-7 and V is TRBV19; TRBD2 might be the D (5 bases). Germline V gives CDR1 LNHDA, CDR2 SQIVND (reference sequence). Trimming cost V 5 bases and J 1 base, with 12 bases left between them. There are 14 residues in the CDR3. CDR3 sequence reads: CASSPEVRSYEQYF. The CDR3 DNA reads TGTGCCAGTAGTCCGGAGGTTAGGTCCTACGAGCAGTACTTC.

This chain links TRBV27 with TRBJ2-3; 8 bases map to TRBD2. The V and J ends lost 5 bases and 8 bases, in that order; junction bases with no gene match: 9. Germline lookup yields CDR1 MNHEY and CDR2 SMNVEV (reference sequence). CDR3 size: 14 residues. The CDR3 bases are TGTGCCAGCAGTACCGGGACTAGGGCGGGTACGCAGTATTTT. Translated: CASSTGTRAGTQYF.

J is TRBJ2-6 and V is TRBV5-8, with 9 bases aligning to TRBD2. Germline V gene sequence: CDR1 SGHTS, CDR2 YDEGEE. Trimming took 5 bases from V and 0 from J; bases not matched to a gene: 9. The CDR3 is made up of 18 amino acids. Here the CDR3 reads CASRQLTSGASGANVLTF. The DNA for the CDR3 is TGTGCCAGCAGGCAATTGACTAGCGGAGCCTCTGGGGCCAACGTCCTGACTTTC.